This T cell receptor (beta chain) originates from a study of blood T cell repertoires in COVID-19. Everyone who took part was roughly 18 to 89 years old, and they came from about 23 US areas. Participant-reported clinical history was the basis for cohort assignment. TCRdb's copy holds only in-frame clones and misses some; the assay was immunoSEQ multiplex PCR. The sample contains 280,000 or so clones, roughly 85% of which appear only once. With V trimmed by 4 bases and J by 7 bases, 10 bases remained unmatched. This CDR3 has 15 amino acids. Looked up from germline, CDR1 is SGHRS and CDR2 is YFSETQ. Sequenced material: PBMCs or T cells enriched from blood (not recorded which). The V call is TRBV5-1, the J call TRBJ1-4, with 7 bases identical to TRBD1. The receptor was derived from a man aged 25-40 years who had recovered from COVID-19. The CDR3 DNA reads TGCGCCAGCAGCCGAAGGACAGGTTCTGGTGAAAAACTGTTTTTT. This translates into CASSRRTGSGEKLFF.